One sample yielded the 21 T cell receptor beta chains listed below, sequenced in a study of memory CD4+ T cells and cytomegalovirus serostatus. The sort gate was single viable CD3+CD4+CD8-CD45RO+ cells for memory CD4+ T cells. Assay: immunoSEQ multiplex PCR; the TCRdb copy retains only in-frame clones and omits some. The profile shows 35,000 to 55,000 clones, around 82% of them singletons. The specimen sequenced was memory CD4+ T cells from blood. These receptors were obtained from an adult in good health and CMV-seronegative.

This clone occurred once. The rearrangement joins TRBV28 to TRBJ1-2; D is uncertain. Germline V gene data show CDR1 as MDHEN and CDR2 as SYDVKM. The CDR3 has 14 amino acids. V gave up 3 bases and J gave up 3 bases, with 11 bases separating them. CDR3 in amino acids: CASSFTGSYYGYTF. CDR3 bases: TGTGCCAGCAGTTTTACGGGGAGTTACTATGGCTACACCTTC.

The chain links TRBV7-3 to TRBJ1-2; D unclear. The CDR3 runs 15 residues. The V gene's germline CDR1 is SGHTA and CDR2 FQGTGA. The germline V and J ends were trimmed by 3 bases and 3 bases, with 14 bases remaining between them. The CDR3 bases are TGTGCCAGCAGCTTGACGGCCGGTGGGGACTATGGCTACACCTTC. Amino acid sequence: CASSLTAGGDYGYTF.

The CDR3 region has the DNA TGTGCCAGCTCACCACTTGGGGGCAAGACTGAAGCTTTCTTT. As protein: CASSPLGGKTEAFF. This rearrangement joins TRBV18 to TRBJ1-1, with D possibly being TRBD1 (6 bases). V was clipped by 1 base and J by 5 bases, with 11 bases between them. Germline V gene lookup returns CDR1 KGHSH and CDR2 LQKENI. The CDR3 has 14 amino acids.

The chain joins TRBV6-6 to TRBJ1-1, with D possibly being TRBD1 (5 bases). The CDR3 loop spans 14 amino acids. Germline V gives CDR1 MNHNY, CDR2 SVGAGI (reference sequence). V lost 7 bases and J 5 bases, leaving 17 bases between the germline ends. CDR3 in DNA: TGTGCCAGCAACAAGGGAGGGGAGGGGACTGAAGCTTTCTTT. Protein sequence: CASNKGGEGTEAFF.

This clone was seen more than once but under ten times. The chain employs TRBV18 and TRBJ1-1, with unresolved D. Germline V gene sequence: CDR1 KGHSH, CDR2 LQKENI. The V gene lost 3 bases and the J gene lost 1 base, with 12 bases spanning the gap. The CDR3 contains 15 residues. The CDR3 loop is CASSPGPQRNTEAFF. The CDR3 DNA reads TGTGCCAGCTCACCTGGGCCACAGAGGAACACTGAAGCTTTCTTT.

The V and J genes are TRBV7-2 and TRBJ1-1, with D possibly being TRBD1 (5 bases). Trimming removed 5 bases from V and 0 bases from J, with 13 bases in between. The CDR3 covers 15 residues. CDR1 SGHTA and CDR2 FQGNSA come from the germline V gene. CDR3 residues: CASSPPGGVNTEAFF. The DNA for the CDR3 is TGTGCCAGCAGCCCCCCGGGAGGGGTGAACACTGAAGCTTTCTTT.

The chain links TRBV18 to TRBJ1-1, with 10 bases matching TRBD1. The CDR3 contains 16 residues. Germline CDR1 KGHSH, CDR2 LQKENI. V lost 6 bases and J lost 2; bases outside the gene matches: 9. CDR3 bases: TGTGCCAGCTCCCGGGGACAGGGGTCTCACAACACTGAAGCTTTCTTT. Translated: CASSRGQGSHNTEAFF.

CDR3 protein: CASSPTGDTETQYF. CDR3 nucleotides: TGTGCCAGCAGCCCCACGGGGGACACCGAGACCCAGTACTTC. This chain connects TRBV5-4 to TRBJ2-5, with D perhaps given as TRBD1 or TRBD2 (6 bases each). In germline, CDR1 is SGHNT, CDR2 YYREEE (reference sequence). The CDR3 sequence is 14 residues long. V lost 4 bases and J lost 5, with 15 bases in between. The full variable domain, its missing parts supplied by reference TRBV5-4 and TRBJ2-5, is ETGVTQSPTHLIKTRGQQVTLRCSSQSGHNTVSWYQQALGQGPQFIFQYYREEENGRGNFPPRFSGLQFPNYSSELNVNALELDDSALYLCASSPTGDTETQYFGPGTRLLVL.

This rearrangement joins TRBV27 to TRBJ2-1, with TRBD2 matching over 12 bases. The CDR3 has 15 amino acids. The germline V gene has CDR1 MNHEY and CDR2 SMNVEV (reference sequence). After removal of 5 bases from V and 7 bases from J, the junction contained 6 bases not matched to a gene. CDR3 residues: CASSPRTSGDNEQFF. CDR3 in DNA: TGTGCCAGCAGTCCCCGGACTAGCGGGGATAATGAGCAGTTCTTC.

This rearrangement joins TRBV5-1 to TRBJ1-3; 10 nucleotides line up with TRBD1. After removal of 4 bases from V and 6 bases from J, the junction contained 7 bases not matched to a gene. CDR1 and CDR2 (germline): SGHRS, YFSETQ. The CDR3 sequence is 15 residues long. CDR3 loop: CASSRTGGELNTIYF. The CDR3 DNA is TGCGCCAGCAGCAGGACAGGGGGTGAGCTAAACACCATATATTTT.

This clone has a handful of counts. V and J are TRBV28 and TRBJ2-2, with D hard to call. Trimming removed 2 bases at V and 4 bases at J, with 5 bases between. The CDR3 covers 13 residues. In germline, CDR1 is MDHEN, CDR2 SYDVKM. In DNA form, the CDR3 reads TGTGCCAGCAGTTTAGAGTCCACCGGGGAGCTGTTTTTT. Translating it yields CASSLESTGELFF.

Turning to this clone: A read error may account for a junction end that differs from germline. J is TRBJ2-7 and V is TRBV7-2; D is unclear. The CDR3 length is 12 residues. CDR1 and CDR2 from the germline V gene are SGHTA and FQGNSA. Here the CDR3 DNA reads TGTGCCAGCAGATTAGATAGTTACGAGCAGTACTTC. It translates to CASRLDSYEQYF.

The gene calls are TRBV7-2 and TRBJ1-4; D is perhaps TRBD1 (6 bases). The CDR3 loop spans 14 amino acids. V was clipped by 3 bases and J by 7 bases, with 12 bases between them. From germline, CDR1 is SGHTA and CDR2 FQGNSA. CDR3 DNA sequence: TGTGCCAGCAGCTTGGGCAGGGGTTTTGAAAAACTGTTTTTT. Encoded protein: CASSLGRGFEKLFF.

V is TRBV5-1 and J is TRBJ2-3, with D perhaps matching TRBD2 (5 bases). CDR3 length: 15 amino acids. Trimming left V 0 bases short and J 6 bases short, with 14 bases between. CDR1 and CDR2 from the germline V gene are SGHRS and YFSETQ. The CDR3 spells CASSLASPERDTQYF. The CDR3 coding sequence is TGCGCCAGCAGCTTGGCCTCCCCCGAGCGGGATACGCAGTATTTT.

The genes are TRBV5-5 and TRBJ2-1, with TRBD1 as a possible D gene (5 bases). The CDR3 runs to 16 residues. V lost 0 bases, J lost 5 bases, and 15 bases lay in between. CDR1 and CDR2 from the germline V gene are SGHKS and YYEKEE (reference sequence). The CDR3, as DNA: TGTGCCAGCAGCTTGGGTGCAGGGTTTATGGACAATGAGCAGTTCTTC. Its translation: CASSLGAGFMDNEQFF.

V is TRBV6-6 and J is TRBJ2-3; tentative D call: TRBD1 (5 bases). The length of the CDR3 is 15 residues. Germline V lookup: CDR1 MNHNY, CDR2 SVGAGI (reference sequence). The V end lost 0 bases, the J end lost 1 base, and 8 bases lay between the germline ends. The CDR3 nucleotides are TGTGCCAGCAGTTACTCGCCCAGGGGCACAGATACGCAGTATTTT. Its translation is CASSYSPRGTDTQYF.

This chain uses TRBV2 with TRBJ1-6; 8 bases line up with TRBD1. Looked up from germline, CDR1 is SNHLY and CDR2 is FYNNEI. V lost 5 bases and J lost 8; bases outside the gene matches: 5. The CDR3 covers 14 residues. In DNA form, the CDR3 reads TGTGCCAGCAGTAGGACAGGGCCCCATTCACCCCTCCACTTT. Protein sequence: CASSRTGPHSPLHF.

The V and J genes are TRBV9 and TRBJ2-7; 8 bases line up with TRBD2. J gave up 3 bases and V 1 base, and 3 bases lay outside the gene matches. CDR1 SGDLS and CDR2 YYNGEE come from the germline V gene. There are 14 residues in the CDR3. The CDR3 DNA reads as TGTGCCAGCAGCGTAACTAGCGGATACTACGAGCAGTACTTC. It yields the protein CASSVTSGYYEQYF.

The chain joins TRBV28 to TRBJ1-1; D not certain. Trimming stripped 8 bases from V and 4 bases from J, with 17 bases between. Per the germline V gene, CDR1 is MDHEN and CDR2 is SYDVKM. The CDR3 has 14 residues. Here the CDR3 DNA reads TGTGCCAGCCCCCCCGCAGGATTGGCCACTGAAGCTTTCTTT. Residues: CASPPAGLATEAFF.

The chain recombines TRBV6-5 with TRBJ1-2; tentative D call: TRBD1 (6 bases). V was cut by 6 bases and J by 4 bases, with 15 bases left in between. CDR1 is MNHEY, CDR2 SVGAGI, per germline. The CDR3 runs to 14 residues. CDR3 bases: TGTGCCAGCAGCTCAGGGGCCCTACTCTATGGCTACACCTTC. Translating it yields CASSSGALLYGYTF.

This chain links TRBV14 with TRBJ1-1; D unclear. The V end was cut by 4 bases, the J end by 0 bases, with 6 bases between. CDR1 is SGHDN and CDR2 is FVKESK in the germline V gene. This CDR3 has 13 amino acids. CDR3 protein: CASSPGLNTEAFF. CDR3 sequence (DNA): TGTGCCAGCAGCCCGGGCTTGAACACTGAAGCTTTCTTT.